What follows describes a single T cell receptor (beta chain). The record originates from a study of low-dose radiotherapy and immunotherapy resistance in tumors. Alpha and beta chains were covered, as first-strand cDNA relied on TRAV- and TRBV-specific primers. A constant-region primer paired with the V-primer adapter amplified TCRs over approximately 18 PCR cycles. With in vitro transcription, the isolated mRNA was amplified. TCRdb re-analysed the reads in MiXCR, keeping a single row per CDR3 protein. Found here are 35,000 to 50,000 distinct CDR3 sequences, about 28% of them singletons; the top ten hold roughly 4%. Regarding time point: before trial treatment. Germline V gene data show CDR1 as MDHEN and CDR2 as SYDVKM. V dropped 5 bases and J dropped 1; count of bases not matched to a gene: 2. This CDR3 is 15 amino acids long.

The sample here was PBMCs, taken before treatment. V usage is TRBV28 and J usage is TRBJ2-3; TRBD2 aligns across 11 bases. This receptor was identified in a male donor with gallbladder cancer. The CDR3, as DNA: TGTGCCAGCAGTCTGGGACTAGCGGGCACAGATACGCAGTATTTT. Residues: CASSLGLAGTDTQYF.